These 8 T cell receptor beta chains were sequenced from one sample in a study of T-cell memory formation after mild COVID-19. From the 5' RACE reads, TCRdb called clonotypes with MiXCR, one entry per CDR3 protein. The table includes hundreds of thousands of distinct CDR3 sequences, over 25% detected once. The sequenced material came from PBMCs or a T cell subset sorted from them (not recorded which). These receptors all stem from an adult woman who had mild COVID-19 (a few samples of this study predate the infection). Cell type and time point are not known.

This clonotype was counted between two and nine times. The CDR3 reads CASSADSSTDTQYF. CDR3 DNA sequence: TGTGCCAGCAGCGCCGACAGTAGCACAGATACGCAGTATTTT. The V gene is TRBV5-6, the J gene TRBJ2-3; possible D gene TRBD1, 5 bases. V was clipped by 4 bases and J by 0 bases, with 9 bases between them. CDR3 length: 14 residues. Germline CDR1 is SGHDT and CDR2 is YYEEEE.

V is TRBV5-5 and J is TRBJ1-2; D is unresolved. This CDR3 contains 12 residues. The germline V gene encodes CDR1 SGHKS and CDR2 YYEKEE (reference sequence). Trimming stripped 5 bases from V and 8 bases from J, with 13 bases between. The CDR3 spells CASSLSTEGYTF. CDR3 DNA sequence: TGTGCCAGCAGTTTATCGACGGAAGGCTACACCTTC.

The CDR3 coding sequence is TGCGCCAGCAGTCGAGAGGGGGAATTCTACGAGCAGTACTTC. Its protein is CASSREGEFYEQYF. V usage is TRBV5-1 and J usage is TRBJ2-7, with D maybe TRBD1 (6 bases). V was pared by 5 bases and J by 3 bases, with 15 bases between. CDR3 length: 14 residues. CDR1 and CDR2 (germline): SGHRS, YFSETQ.

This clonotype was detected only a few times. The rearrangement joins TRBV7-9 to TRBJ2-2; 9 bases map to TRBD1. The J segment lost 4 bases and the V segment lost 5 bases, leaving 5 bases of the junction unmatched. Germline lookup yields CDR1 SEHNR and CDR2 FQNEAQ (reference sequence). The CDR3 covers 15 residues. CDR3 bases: TGTGCCAGCAGCCCGCCGGACAGGGGCACCGGGGAGCTGTTTTTT. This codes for CASSPPDRGTGELFF.

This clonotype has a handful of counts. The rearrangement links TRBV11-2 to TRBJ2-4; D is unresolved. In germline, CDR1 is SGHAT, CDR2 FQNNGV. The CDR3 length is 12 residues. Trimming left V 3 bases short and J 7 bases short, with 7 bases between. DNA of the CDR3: TGTGCCAGCAGCTTGGTAGGGAACATTCAGTACTTC. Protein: CASSLVGNIQYF.

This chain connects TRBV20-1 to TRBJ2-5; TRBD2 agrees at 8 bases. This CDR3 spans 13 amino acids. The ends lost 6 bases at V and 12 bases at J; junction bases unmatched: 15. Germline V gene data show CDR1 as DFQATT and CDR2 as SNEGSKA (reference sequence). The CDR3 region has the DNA TGCAGTGCAGCCGGGGGGGAAACCGGGACGAAGTACTTC. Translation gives CSAAGGETGTKYF.

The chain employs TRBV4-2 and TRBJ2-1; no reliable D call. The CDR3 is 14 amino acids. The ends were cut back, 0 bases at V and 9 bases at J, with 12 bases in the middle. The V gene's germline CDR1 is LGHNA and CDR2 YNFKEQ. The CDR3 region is CASSQEGQWGEQFF. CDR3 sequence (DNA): TGTGCCAGCAGCCAAGAAGGGCAGTGGGGTGAGCAGTTCTTC.

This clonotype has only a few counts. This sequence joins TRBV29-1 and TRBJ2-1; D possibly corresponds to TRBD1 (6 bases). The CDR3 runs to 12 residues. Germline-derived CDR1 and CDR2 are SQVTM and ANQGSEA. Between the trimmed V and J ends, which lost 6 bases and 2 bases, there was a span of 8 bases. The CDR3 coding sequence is TGCAGCGTCCGGACAGCCTACAATGAGCAGTTCTTC. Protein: CSVRTAYNEQFF.